These 25 T cell receptor beta chains were sequenced from one sample in a study of shared clonotypes between healthy human individuals (dated by TCRdb to the early 2020s). Library preparation employed the immunoSEQ multiplex PCR assay. Here the immuneACCESS table is served through TCRdb, limited to in-frame sequences with V and J called. Missing clones are a known gap in these copies; in checked studies unresolved V genes cover under half, and the rest lacks a known reason. This sample comprises 1.6 million or so clones, about 98.5% of them detected only once. Of the sample, approximately 0.4% is held by the ten largest clones. Sequencing was performed on naive CD4+ T cells sorted from blood. The sample's cell subset or site, from its label and the paper: CD45RA+ positively selected. All receptors derive from a man aged 25-45 years in good health.

This rearrangement joins TRBV7-8 to TRBJ2-7, with no clear D. V shed 5 bases and J shed 0 bases, with 26 bases lying between them. Per germline, CDR1 SGHVS and CDR2 FQNEAQ. The length of the CDR3 is 19 residues. CDR3: CASSTRMGIRDITSYEQYF. The CDR3 coding sequence is TGTGCCAGCAGCACCCGCATGGGCATTCGCGATATTACCTCCTACGAGCAGTACTTC.

The chain couples TRBV7-2 to TRBJ2-2; D might be TRBD1 or TRBD2, each matching 5 bases. Germline V gene data show CDR1 as SGHTA and CDR2 as FQGNSA. The CDR3 runs 17 residues. V was pared by 7 bases and J by 0 bases, with 18 bases between. CDR3 nucleotide sequence: TGTGCCAGCAATATCCAGGCGGGCAGGGCGAACACCGGGGAGCTGTTTTTT. As protein: CASNIQAGRANTGELFF.

The rearrangement joins TRBV4-2 to TRBJ2-1; D is uncertain. Trimming removed 3 bases at V and 10 bases at J, with 13 bases between. This CDR3 region has 13 residues. Germline assignment: CDR1 LGHNA and CDR2 YNFKEQ. In DNA form, the CDR3 reads TGTGCCAGCAGCCAGACCACAACTTGGGAGCAGTTCTTC. Protein sequence: CASSQTTTWEQFF.

The V and J genes are TRBV6-5 and TRBJ2-2; D possibly corresponds to TRBD2 (6 bases). Germline V gives CDR1 MNHEY, CDR2 SVGAGI. This CDR3 has 13 amino acids. Trimming removed 5 bases from V and 8 bases from J, with 12 bases in between. CDR3 nucleotide sequence: TGTGCCAGCAGTAGGGACTTTACGGGGGAGCTGTTTTTT. It specifies CASSRDFTGELFF.

The chain is built from TRBV29-1 and TRBJ1-1; 7 bases line up with TRBD1. Trimming took 6 bases from V and 1 from J; bases not matched to a gene: 5. The CDR3 sequence is 13 residues long. Germline V gene data show CDR1 as SQVTM and CDR2 as ANQGSEA. CDR3 sequence (DNA): TGCAGCGTCCCCGGGACAGCGAACACTGAAGCTTTCTTT. Amino acid sequence: CSVPGTANTEAFF.

The chain combines TRBV7-2 with TRBJ2-1; 10 nucleotides agree with TRBD2. CDR1 is SGHTA, CDR2 FQGNSA, per germline. The CDR3 has 17 amino acids. The trim removed 4 bases at V and 3 bases at J, leaving 9 bases unmatched. Here the CDR3 DNA reads TGTGCCAGCAGCTCATCTCTAGCGGGAGCTTTCTACAATGAGCAGTTCTTC. It encodes CASSSSLAGAFYNEQFF.

The chain has TRBV5-6 and TRBJ2-3; TRBD2 matches 11 bases. The junction had 6 bases not matched to a gene; V was cut back by 4 bases and J by 5 bases. This CDR3 is 15 amino acids long. Germline CDR1 reads SGHDT; CDR2 reads YYEEEE. CDR3 sequence reads: CASSLAGGLGDTQYF. Here the CDR3 DNA reads TGTGCCAGCAGCCTAGCGGGAGGTTTAGGAGATACGCAGTATTTT.

This chain uses TRBV6-5 with TRBJ2-1; 8 bases align to TRBD2. Germline V CDR1 and CDR2: MNHEY, SVGAGI. The junction had 12 bases not matched to a gene; V was cut back by 6 bases and J by 8 bases. The CDR3 is 15 amino acids. CDR3 DNA: TGTGCCAGCAGCAACCGACTAGCGTCACTCGATGAGCAGTTCTTC. Protein: CASSNRLASLDEQFF.

This sequence joins TRBV7-2 and TRBJ2-2; 13 positions agree with TRBD2. The CDR3 consists of 15 residues. Germline V gene data show CDR1 as SGHTA and CDR2 as FQGNSA. V trimming: 5 bases; J trimming: 7 bases; junction bases outside the gene matches: 4. Here the CDR3 reads CASSQGLAGIGELFF. CDR3 nucleotides: TGTGCCAGCAGCCAGGGACTAGCGGGAATCGGGGAGCTGTTTTTT.

The V gene is TRBV6-1, the J gene TRBJ1-3; 9 nucleotides agree with TRBD1. This CDR3 has 15 amino acids. Trimming at V came to 3 bases and at J to 3 bases, leaving 3 bases not matched to a gene. Germline V CDR1 and CDR2: MNHNS, SASEGT. CDR3 DNA: TGTGCCAGCAGTGAGAGACAGGGGGTTGGAAACACCATATATTTT. This sequence encodes CASSERQGVGNTIYF.

The V and J genes are TRBV25-1 and TRBJ2-1; 7 bases align to TRBD2. Germline trimming cut 5 bases from V and 10 bases from J; bases unmatched to any gene: 11. The CDR3 is 14 residues long. In germline, CDR1 is MGHDK, CDR2 SYGVNS. As DNA, the CDR3 is TGTGCCAGCAGTAGCGGGAATCCCTTGGAGGAGCAGTTCTTC. Its translation is CASSSGNPLEEQFF. Drawing the rest from reference TRBV25-1 and TRBJ2-1, the complete variable domain is EADIYQTPRYLVIGTGKKITLECSQTMGHDKMYWYQQDPGMELHLIHYSYGVNSTEKGDLSSESTVSRIRTEHFPLTLESARPSHTSQYLCASSSGNPLEEQFFGPGTRLTVL.

The chain employs TRBV10-3 and TRBJ2-2; 14 bases match TRBD2. Germline V gene lookup returns CDR1 ENHRY and CDR2 SYGVKD. Trimming cost V 11 bases and J 10 bases; bases outside gene matches: 3. This CDR3 contains 12 residues. The chain's CDR3 is CAVGLAGEELFF. The CDR3 DNA reads TGTGCCGTGGGACTAGCGGGAGAGGAGCTGTTTTTT.

The chain carries TRBV7-3 and TRBJ2-2; a weak D match, TRBD1 (5 bases). V gave up 0 bases and J gave up 5 bases, with 16 bases separating them. Germline CDR1 SGHTA, CDR2 FQGTGA. The CDR3 sequence is 17 residues long. The CDR3 DNA reads TGTGCCAGCAGCTTAACGCCCGACAGAGGTCGGACCGGGGAGCTGTTTTTT. Translating gives CASSLTPDRGRTGELFF.

This chain joins TRBV7-2 and TRBJ2-3; D may be TRBD2 (6 bases). Trimming removed 2 bases at V and 0 bases at J, with 12 bases between. This CDR3 is built from 16 residues. Germline V gives CDR1 SGHTA, CDR2 FQGNSA. CDR3 region: CASSLKALASTDTQYF. CDR3 DNA sequence: TGTGCCAGCAGCTTAAAGGCGCTAGCGAGCACAGATACGCAGTATTTT.

The rearrangement uses TRBV25-1 and TRBJ2-7; possibly TRBD1 for D (6 bases). This CDR3 has 13 residues. With 6 bases removed from V and 1 base from J, the gap between germline ends came to 10 bases. Germline V gives CDR1 MGHDK, CDR2 SYGVNS. The CDR3 region has the DNA TGTGCCAGCAGGGACAGACTATCCTACGAGCAGTACTTC. Amino acids: CASRDRLSYEQYF.

This chain connects TRBV7-8 to TRBJ2-3, with a tentative D call TRBD2 (6 bases). Trimming left V 6 bases short and J 4 bases short, with 17 bases between. CDR3 size: 15 residues. Germline assignment: CDR1 SGHVS and CDR2 FQNEAQ. The CDR3 region has the DNA TGTGCCAGCAGGTCGTGGGGCGGGGTCCCAGATACGCAGTATTTT. Translated: CASRSWGGVPDTQYF.

The V call is TRBV9, the J call TRBJ2-1; 8 nucleotides line up with TRBD2. Trimming cost V 0 bases and J 4 bases; bases outside gene matches: 6. Germline CDR1 and CDR2: SGDLS and YYNGEE. The CDR3 has 16 residues. The CDR3 protein is CASSVEIAGSYNEQFF. CDR3 nucleotide sequence: TGTGCCAGCAGCGTAGAGATAGCGGGATCGTACAATGAGCAGTTCTTC. The whole variable domain, remainder taken from reference TRBV9 and TRBJ2-1, is DSGVTQTPKHLITATGQRVTLRCSPRSGDLSVYWYQQSLDQGLQFLIQYYNGEERAKGNILERFSAQQFPDLHSELNLSSLELGDSALYFCASSVEIAGSYNEQFFGPGTRLTVL.

V gene TRBV2 combines with J gene TRBJ2-2; 10 bases agree with TRBD1. CDR3 length: 15 amino acids. Germline CDR1 is SNHLY and CDR2 is FYNNEI. Trimming took 6 bases from V and 5 from J; bases not matched to a gene: 6. The CDR3 sequence is CASRTGGVLTGELFF. DNA of the CDR3: TGTGCCAGCAGGACAGGGGGCGTGTTGACCGGGGAGCTGTTTTTT.

The J gene is TRBJ1-1, the V gene TRBV7-9, with D possibly matching TRBD1 (5 bases). Trimming left V 8 bases short and J 3 bases short, with 19 bases between. CDR3 length: 15 residues. Germline lookup yields CDR1 SEHNR and CDR2 FQNEAQ (reference sequence). CDR3 in amino acids: CASRGVAGRDTEAFF. The CDR3 coding sequence is TGTGCCAGCCGGGGAGTAGCAGGGAGGGACACTGAAGCTTTCTTT.

V usage is TRBV11-3 and J usage is TRBJ2-1, with TRBD2 matching 12 bases. Per germline, CDR1 SGHNT and CDR2 YENEEA. With V trimmed by 1 base and J by 7 bases, 2 bases remained unmatched. The CDR3 runs to 15 residues. The CDR3 sequence: CASSLGGLAGNEQFF. As DNA, the CDR3 is TGTGCCAGCAGCTTAGGGGGACTAGCGGGTAATGAGCAGTTCTTC.

Comment on this clone: The identical CDR3 is also encoded by other nucleotide sequences in the sample. The chain links TRBV5-4 to TRBJ2-2; D is possibly TRBD2 (6 bases). In germline, CDR1 is SGHNT, CDR2 YYREEE (reference sequence). Trimming took 4 bases from V and 4 from J, leaving 14 bases between them. There are 15 residues in the CDR3. DNA for the CDR3: TGTGCCAGCAGCCTTGCGGGGAGGAGCACCGGGGAGCTGTTTTTT. This translates into CASSLAGRSTGELFF. Full variable domain (missing parts from reference TRBV5-4 and TRBJ2-2): ETGVTQSPTHLIKTRGQQVTLRCSSQSGHNTVSWYQQALGQGPQFIFQYYREEENGRGNFPPRFSGLQFPNYSSELNVNALELDDSALYLCASSLAGRSTGELFFGEGSRLTVL.

The chain has TRBV5-1 and TRBJ2-7, with a tentative D call TRBD1 (6 bases). V was trimmed by 3 bases and J by 0 bases, leaving 16 bases between them. The CDR3 has 16 amino acids. From germline, CDR1 is SGHRS and CDR2 YFSETQ. The CDR3 is CASSSSSDSYSYEQYF. The CDR3 nucleotides read TGCGCCAGCAGCTCTTCCTCGGACAGCTACTCCTACGAGCAGTACTTC.

CDR3 bases: TGCGCCAGCAGCCCTCGGACAGGGGGCGTGGAGACCCAGTACTTC. This encodes CASSPRTGGVETQYF. This rearrangement joins TRBV5-1 to TRBJ2-5; 11 nucleotides match TRBD1. CDR3 size: 15 residues. The germline V gene has CDR1 SGHRS and CDR2 YFSETQ. The V and J ends lost 4 bases and 5 bases, in that order; junction bases with no gene match: 7.

The V call is TRBV5-4, the J call TRBJ2-1, with a weak D call TRBD2 (6 bases). Germline V gene lookup returns CDR1 SGHNT and CDR2 YYREEE (reference sequence). V lost 3 bases to trimming and J lost 2 bases, with 15 bases between them. The CDR3 covers 16 residues. The CDR3 DNA reads TGTGCCAGCAGCTCCTACCTGGCGGGACCCTACAATGAGCAGTTCTTC. It encodes CASSSYLAGPYNEQFF. The variable domain in full, completed from reference TRBV5-4 and TRBJ2-1, reads ETGVTQSPTHLIKTRGQQVTLRCSSQSGHNTVSWYQQALGQGPQFIFQYYREEENGRGNFPPRFSGLQFPNYSSELNVNALELDDSALYLCASSSYLAGPYNEQFFGPGTRLTVL.

The chain employs TRBV2 and TRBJ1-5; no clear D. CDR3 length equals 13 residues. Germline V gene sequence: CDR1 SNHLY, CDR2 FYNNEI. V shed 10 bases and J shed 3 bases, with 13 bases lying between them. The CDR3 nucleotides are TGTGCCACGGCTCTGGGGAACAATCAGCCCCAGCATTTT. Encoded protein: CATALGNNQPQHF.